This entry concerns a single TCR beta chain. Its antigen is not known. A much larger clone sits a single nucleotide away, making a read error possible. TCRdb reanalysed the multiplex PCR reads using MiXCR and keeps one entry per CDR3 protein. The sample contains approximately 200,000 distinct CDR3 sequences, around a third of which appear only once. This CDR3 has 14 amino acids. The ends were cut back, 6 bases at V and 2 bases at J, with 11 bases in the middle. Per the germline V gene, CDR1 is MGHRA and CDR2 is YSYEKL. Samples came from axillary lymph nodes draining the breast cancer. This sample is part of a study of breast tumors, draining lymph nodes, adjacent tissues. Findings of the study overall: Tumor T cell lymph node origin was a supported hypothesis, not proven. Tumor TCR diversity was below lymph nodes but above nontumor tissue. Compared with basal-like, luminal-like tumors shared significantly more repertoire with nontumor tissue. Data fit most tumor T cells coming from lymph node, expanding in tumor.

This sequence was found in a female donor with breast cancer. Some clones in this sample may be carry-over from other donors' samples. The genes are TRBV4-1 and TRBJ1-3; D remains unclear. Material: axillary lymph node tissue. The CDR3 sequence: CASSRVSTGNTIYF. CDR3 DNA sequence: TGCGCCAGCAGTCGGGTTAGTACTGGAAACACCATATATTTT.